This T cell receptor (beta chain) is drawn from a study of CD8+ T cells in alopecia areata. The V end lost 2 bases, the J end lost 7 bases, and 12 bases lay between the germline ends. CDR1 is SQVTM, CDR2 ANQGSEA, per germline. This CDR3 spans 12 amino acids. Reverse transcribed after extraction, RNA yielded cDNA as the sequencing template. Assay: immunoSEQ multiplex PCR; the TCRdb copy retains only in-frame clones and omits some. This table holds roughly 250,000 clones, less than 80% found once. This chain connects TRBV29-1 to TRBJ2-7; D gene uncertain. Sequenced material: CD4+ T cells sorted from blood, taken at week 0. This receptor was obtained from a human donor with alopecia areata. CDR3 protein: CSVEPPGTEQYF. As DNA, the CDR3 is TGCAGCGTTGAACCCCCAGGAACGGAGCAGTACTTC.